The 30 T cell receptor beta chains given below trace back to one sample, sequenced in a study of blood T cells in healthy people across ages. Primers used in a second PCR of roughly 6 to 12 cycles were a sample-barcoded 5' primer and a J-beta primer mix. A single record per CDR3 protein comes from TCRdb applying MiXCR to the 5' RACE reads. This table has about 1.7 million distinct CDR3 sequences, roughly 28% appearing once. Sequencing was carried out using blood. The receptors were sampled from a woman in her 30s in good health.

This clonotype was recorded at least ten times. V is TRBV29-1 and J is TRBJ2-7; D possibly corresponds to TRBD1 (6 bases). Trimming took off 1 base at V and 2 bases at J, with 9 bases between the two ends. Per the germline V gene, CDR1 is SQVTM and CDR2 is ANQGSEA. This CDR3 contains 13 residues. CDR3 bases: TGCAGCGTTGAAGGGGCAGGGGCCTACGAGCAGTACTTC. Its translation: CSVEGAGAYEQYF.

CDR3 coding DNA: TGTGCCAGCAGCCGGGGGGGGGCAGCCTACAATGAGCAGTTCTTC. It yields the protein CASSRGGAAYNEQFF. The chain employs TRBV7-2 and TRBJ2-1; 8 bases agree with TRBD2. The V gene's germline CDR1 is SGHTA and CDR2 FQGNSA. With 5 bases clipped from V and 2 bases from J, the junction kept 5 bases outside the gene matches. This CDR3 spans 15 amino acids.

The chain links TRBV18 to TRBJ2-7; D may be TRBD1 (5 bases). This CDR3 region has 14 residues. Trimming pared 8 bases from V and 2 bases from J, leaving 16 bases between. The germline V gene encodes CDR1 KGHSH and CDR2 LQKENI. The CDR3 DNA sequence: TGTGCCAGCCCTGTCAGGGTCAAGCCCTACGAGCAGTACTTC. Protein: CASPVRVKPYEQYF.

This clonotype was detected only a few times. The CDR3 spells CASSLAASGTPYNEQFF. In DNA form, the CDR3 reads TGTGCCAGCAGCTTAGCTGCTAGCGGGACCCCCTACAATGAGCAGTTCTTC. The chain couples TRBV7-2 to TRBJ2-1; 9 nucleotides line up with TRBD2. Germline V gives CDR1 SGHTA, CDR2 FQGNSA. The CDR3 consists of 17 residues. The J segment lost 2 bases and the V segment lost 0 bases, leaving 5 bases of the junction unmatched.

A word on this clonotype: Just one base apart from a much larger clone, this may be a read error. The chain recombines TRBV7-9 with TRBJ1-5; D remains ambiguous. The CDR3 loop spans 13 amino acids. CDR1 and CDR2 (germline): SEHNR, FQNEAQ (reference sequence). V was pared by 5 bases and J by 4 bases, with 9 bases between. The chain's CDR3 is CASSADENQPQHF. Written as DNA, the CDR3 is TGTGCCAGCAGCGCCGACGAAAATCAGCCCCAGCATTTT. Looking up the rest from reference TRBV7-9 and TRBJ1-5 gives the full variable domain: DTGVSQNPRHKITKRGQNVTFRCDPISEHNRLYWYRQTLGQGPEFLTYFQNEAQLEKSRLLSDRFSAERPKGSFSTLEIQRTEQGDSAMYLCASSADENQPQHFGDGTRLSIL.

The chain couples TRBV7-2 to TRBJ2-1; no firm D call. In germline, CDR1 is SGHTA, CDR2 FQGNSA. The V gene lost 3 bases and the J gene lost 0 bases, with 21 bases spanning the gap. The CDR3 extends over 19 amino acids. In nucleotides, the CDR3 is TGTGCCAGCAGCTTCCGAACCACCTACGCCTCCCGCTCCTACAATGAGCAGTTCTTC. Translation: CASSFRTTYASRSYNEQFF.

At least ten counts were recorded for this clonotype. This rearrangement joins TRBV7-2 to TRBJ2-1; perhaps TRBD2 as D (6 bases). Germline loops: CDR1 SGHTA, CDR2 FQGNSA. The V end lost 4 bases, the J end lost 5 bases, and 12 bases lay between the germline ends. The CDR3 covers 14 residues. The CDR3 here is CASSSGLANNEQFF. The CDR3 DNA reads as TGTGCCAGCAGCTCCGGGCTAGCGAACAATGAGCAGTTCTTC.

The rearrangement links TRBV20-1 to TRBJ2-3, with 7 nucleotides matching TRBD1. CDR3 length: 17 residues. Germline V gene lookup returns CDR1 DFQATT and CDR2 SNEGSKA (reference sequence). Unmatched junction bases numbered 11, after V lost 0 bases and J lost 2 bases. This CDR3 reads CSARDRGRGLITDTQYF. DNA for the CDR3: TGCAGTGCTAGAGATCGAGGCAGGGGGTTAATCACAGATACGCAGTATTTT.

The chain employs TRBV6-2 or TRBV6-3 and TRBJ2-7, with D tentatively TRBD1 (5 bases). The germline V and J ends were trimmed by 6 bases and 3 bases, with 15 bases remaining between them. The germline V gene encodes CDR1 MNHEY and CDR2 SVGEGT. The CDR3 spans 14 residues. The CDR3: CASRQHRKLYEQYF. CDR3 in DNA: TGTGCCAGCAGGCAACACAGGAAACTCTACGAGCAGTACTTC.

This clonotype was counted only a few times. The V and J genes are TRBV21-1 and TRBJ2-1; the D call TRBD2 from the table was never checked on the DNA. TRBV21-1 is a documented pseudogene. The CDR3 totals 16 residues. For the CDR3, the DNA is TGTGCCAGCAGCCCGTTCACCTGGACTAGCCAGAATGAGCAGTTCTTC. Encoded protein: CASSPFTWTSQNEQFF.

V and J are TRBV2 and TRBJ1-2, with D hard to call. Trimming took off 5 bases at V and 6 bases at J, with 13 bases between the two ends. The CDR3 runs to 13 residues. CDR1 and CDR2 from the germline V gene are SNHLY and FYNNEI. The CDR3 region is CASSPLGYNGYTF. The CDR3 region has the DNA TGTGCCAGCAGTCCTCTCGGGTACAATGGCTACACCTTC.

This clonotype appeared a few times. The chain is built from TRBV18 and TRBJ2-1; D might be TRBD1 (5 bases). CDR3 length equals 14 residues. Germline values: CDR1 KGHSH, CDR2 LQKENI. V gave up 2 bases and J gave up 9 bases, with 14 bases separating them. The CDR3 reads CASSPSEQQGEQFF. The CDR3 region has the DNA TGTGCCAGCTCACCATCGGAGCAGCAGGGTGAGCAGTTCTTC.

V gene TRBV20-1 combines with J gene TRBJ2-5; D ambiguous. The length of the CDR3 is 12 residues. Germline loops: CDR1 DFQATT, CDR2 SNEGSKA (reference sequence). V lost 2 bases and J 11 bases, leaving 15 bases between the germline ends. This CDR3 is CSARIRSDEQYF. The CDR3 DNA reads as TGCAGTGCTAGAATCCGCAGCGATGAGCAGTACTTC.

This sequence joins TRBV7-2 and TRBJ2-7; 9 positions match TRBD2. The CDR3 totals 15 residues. CDR1 SGHTA and CDR2 FQGNSA come from the germline V gene. Trimming took 1 base from V and 7 from J; bases not matched to a gene: 8. CDR3 amino acids: CASSLEAGGLEEQYF. The CDR3 DNA sequence: TGTGCCAGCAGCTTAGAGGCGGGAGGGCTGGAGGAGCAGTACTTC.

The rearrangement joins TRBV24-1 to TRBJ1-5; D is undetermined. The CDR3 covers 14 residues. Trimming cost V 7 bases and J 1 base, with 10 bases left between them. Germline V gene data show CDR1 as KGHDR and CDR2 as SFDVKD. The CDR3 nucleotides are TGTGCCACCAGGGGTGTTACCAGCAATCAGCCCCAGCATTTT. It is translated as CATRGVTSNQPQHF.

Comments on this clonotype: This sequence may be a read error, since a much larger clone differs from it by one base. The chain couples TRBV6-2 or TRBV6-3 to TRBJ2-4; 10 nucleotides agree with TRBD1. The V and J ends lost 6 bases and 8 bases, in that order; junction bases with no gene match: 10. Germline-derived CDR1 and CDR2 are MNHEY and SVGEGT. The CDR3 is 15 residues long. CDR3 loop: CASRARGTGADIQYF. CDR3 in DNA: TGTGCCAGCAGAGCCAGAGGGACAGGGGCGGACATTCAGTACTTC.

The CDR3 here is CASSPGWRSNQPQHF. CDR3 coding DNA: TGTGCCAGCAGCCCAGGGTGGCGGAGCAATCAGCCCCAGCATTTT. The gene calls are TRBV5-6 and TRBJ1-5; a weak D match, TRBD1 (5 bases). V lost 4 bases to trimming and J lost 1 base, with 12 bases between them. This CDR3 region has 15 residues. Germline assignment: CDR1 SGHDT and CDR2 YYEEEE.

The chain employs TRBV29-1 and TRBJ2-5, with D tentatively TRBD2 (6 bases). V shed 4 bases and J shed 11 bases, with 26 bases lying between them. CDR1 SQVTM and CDR2 ANQGSEA come from the germline V gene. This CDR3 is 15 amino acids long. In DNA form, the CDR3 reads TGCAGCGTTGCCGACGGGGCGGGATCTTACAATGAGCAGTACTTC. Amino acids: CSVADGAGSYNEQYF.

The chain employs TRBV28 and TRBJ1-6; 7 nucleotides agree with TRBD1. The germline V gene has CDR1 MDHEN and CDR2 SYDVKM. This CDR3 is built from 14 residues. V lost 5 bases to trimming and J lost 10 bases; unmatched junction nucleotides: 8. The CDR3 DNA reads TGTGCCAGCAGTCATGGACAGGAGGAGTCACCCCTCCACTTT. The encoded protein is CASSHGQEESPLHF.

This clonotype was recorded a few times. This rearrangement joins TRBV7-9 to TRBJ2-5; 10 bases match TRBD2. V trimming: 4 bases; J trimming: 4 bases; junction bases outside the gene matches: 6. CDR1 and CDR2 (germline): SEHNR, FQNEAQ (reference sequence). This CDR3 spans 15 amino acids. The chain's CDR3 is CASSSSGRAGETQYF. CDR3 in DNA: TGTGCCAGCAGCTCCAGCGGGAGGGCCGGAGAGACCCAGTACTTC.

The table lists this clonotype with many counts. The V and J genes are TRBV6-6 and TRBJ2-1; 11 nucleotides align to TRBD2. The CDR3 runs to 14 residues. V dropped 2 bases and J dropped 7; count of bases not matched to a gene: 1. Looked up from germline, CDR1 is MNHNY and CDR2 is SVGAGI (reference sequence). The CDR3 DNA sequence: TGTGCCAGCAGTTACACTAGCGGGAGTAATGAGCAGTTCTTC. Its protein is CASSYTSGSNEQFF.

The chain combines TRBV11-2 with TRBJ2-7; weak D call: TRBD1 (5 bases). Germline CDR1 reads SGHAT; CDR2 reads FQNNGV. The CDR3 sequence is 14 residues long. V lost 5 bases, J lost 7 bases, and 18 bases lay in between. The CDR3 sequence: CASSVDIGPTEQYF. In DNA, the CDR3 is TGTGCCAGCAGCGTGGACATAGGACCTACTGAGCAGTACTTC.

Notes on this clonotype: The junction departs from germline at one end; a sequencing error may be responsible. The chain joins TRBV7-9 to TRBJ2-5; no reliable D call. CDR3 size: 12 residues. The V gene's germline CDR1 is SEHNR and CDR2 FQNEAQ (reference sequence). Here the CDR3 reads CASSPLREAQYF. For the CDR3, the DNA is TGTGCCAGCAGTCCATTACGAGAGGCCCAGTACTTC.

This clonotype was observed at least ten times. The chain is built from TRBV7-6 and TRBJ2-7; 8 nucleotides agree with TRBD1. CDR3 length: 14 residues. With 2 bases clipped from V and 4 bases from J, the junction kept 4 bases outside the gene matches. Germline loops: CDR1 SGHVS, CDR2 FNYEAQ. CDR3 loop: CASSLMTGEYEQYF. The CDR3 coding sequence is TGTGCCAGCAGCTTAATGACAGGGGAATACGAGCAGTACTTC.

This clonotype was seen at least ten times. A junction end diverges from the germline sequence, so it may reflect a read error. The J gene is TRBJ1-2, the V gene TRBV29-1; D may be TRBD1 (5 bases). Per the germline V gene, CDR1 is SQVTM and CDR2 is ANQGSEA. This CDR3 is built from 13 residues. CDR3 DNA: TGCAGCATGAAGTACGGGACTTCACATGGTTACACCTTC. This encodes CSMKYGTSHGYTF.

The sample holds a few counts of this clonotype. The chain uses TRBV29-1 and TRBJ1-2; the D is unclear. Germline V gene sequence: CDR1 SQVTM, CDR2 ANQGSEA. This CDR3 spans 12 amino acids. The V end was cut by 0 bases, the J end by 8 bases, with 10 bases between. The CDR3: CSVEDSAEGYTF. CDR3 DNA sequence: TGCAGCGTTGAAGATTCGGCGGAGGGCTACACCTTC.

The genes are TRBV20-1 and TRBJ2-5, with D tentatively TRBD2 (6 bases). Trimming stripped 6 bases from V and 2 bases from J, with 34 bases between. CDR1 DFQATT and CDR2 SNEGSKA come from the germline V gene (reference sequence). The CDR3 extends over 20 amino acids. The chain's CDR3 is CSATWDSPRRHTVWQETQYF. The CDR3 DNA follows: TGCAGTGCGACCTGGGACTCTCCGAGGAGACATACGGTTTGGCAAGAGACCCAGTACTTC.

This clonotype was counted between two and nine times. The chain carries TRBV3-1 and TRBJ1-2, with 8 bases aligning to TRBD1. The V segment lost 2 bases and the J segment 7 bases; nucleotides outside the gene matches: 6. This CDR3 is built from 14 residues. Per germline, CDR1 LGHDT and CDR2 YNNKEL (reference sequence). CDR3 nucleotide sequence: TGTGCCAGCAGCCAACTTGGGACAGGTAGTGGCTACACCTTC. Residues: CASSQLGTGSGYTF.

The CDR3 protein is CASSDDRVETQYF. DNA for the CDR3: TGTGCCAGCAGCGATGACAGGGTGGAAACCCAGTACTTC. The chain is built from TRBV3-1 and TRBJ2-5; 7 positions match TRBD1. CDR3 length equals 13 residues. The germline V gene has CDR1 LGHDT and CDR2 YNNKEL (reference sequence). The V segment lost 5 bases and the J segment 8 bases; nucleotides outside the gene matches: 8.

In regard to this clonotype: At one end the junction does not follow the germline gene, possibly because of a read error. The CDR3 spells CATCRGGTVNYEQYF. DNA for the CDR3: TGTGCCACCTGCAGGGGGGGGACGGTAAACTACGAGCAGTATTTC. The gene calls are TRBV15 and TRBJ2-1; D could derive from TRBD1 or TRBD2 (7 bases each). The CDR3 totals 15 residues. Germline V gives CDR1 LNHNV, CDR2 YYDKDF (reference sequence).